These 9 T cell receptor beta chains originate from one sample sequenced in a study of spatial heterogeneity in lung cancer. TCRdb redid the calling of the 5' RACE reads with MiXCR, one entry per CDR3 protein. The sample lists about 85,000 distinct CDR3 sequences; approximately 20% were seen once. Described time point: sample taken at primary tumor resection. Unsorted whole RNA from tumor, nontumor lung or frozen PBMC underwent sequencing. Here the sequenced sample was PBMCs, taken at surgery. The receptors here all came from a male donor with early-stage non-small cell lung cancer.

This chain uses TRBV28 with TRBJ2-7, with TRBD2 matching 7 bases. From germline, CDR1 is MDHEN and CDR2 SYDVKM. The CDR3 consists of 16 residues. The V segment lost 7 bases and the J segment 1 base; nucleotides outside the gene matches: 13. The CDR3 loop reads CASTHSGLADSYEQYF. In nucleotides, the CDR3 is TGTGCCAGCACCCATTCGGGCCTAGCGGATTCCTACGAGCAGTACTTC.

For the CDR3, the DNA is TGTGCCAGCAGCTTAGCGGAGCCGGGTCAGGCTTTCTTT. This translates into CASSLAEPGQAFF. This chain links TRBV7-8 with TRBJ1-1, with D uncertain. The germline V gene has CDR1 SGHVS and CDR2 FQNEAQ. CDR3 length: 13 amino acids. V lost 0 bases and J lost 11, with 13 bases in between.

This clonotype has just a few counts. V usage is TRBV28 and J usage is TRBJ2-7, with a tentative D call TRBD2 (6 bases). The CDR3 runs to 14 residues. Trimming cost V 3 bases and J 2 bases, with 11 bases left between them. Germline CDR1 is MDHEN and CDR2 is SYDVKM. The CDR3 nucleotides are TGTGCCAGCAGTTTGAGGCTAGCGCCCTACGAGCAGTACTTC. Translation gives CASSLRLAPYEQYF.

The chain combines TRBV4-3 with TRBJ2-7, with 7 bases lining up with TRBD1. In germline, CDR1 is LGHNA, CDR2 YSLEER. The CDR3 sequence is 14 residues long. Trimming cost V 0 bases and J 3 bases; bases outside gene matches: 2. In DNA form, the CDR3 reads TGCGCCAGCAGCCAAGATCGGGACAGCTACGAGCAGTACTTC. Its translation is CASSQDRDSYEQYF.

The CDR3 spells CASRRGGGNTEAFF. DNA of the CDR3: TGTGCCAGCAGACGGGGTGGAGGGAACACTGAAGCTTTCTTT. This chain uses TRBV2 with TRBJ1-1; D remains ambiguous. V was trimmed by 6 bases and J by 1 base, leaving 12 bases between them. Germline CDR1 and CDR2: SNHLY and FYNNEI. The CDR3 consists of 14 residues.

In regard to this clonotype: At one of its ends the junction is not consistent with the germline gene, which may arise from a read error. The CDR3 reads CVSTRNTGELFF. The CDR3 DNA sequence: TGTGTCAGCACTAGGAACACCGGGGAGCTGTTTTTT. The rearrangement links TRBV28 to TRBJ2-2; D might be TRBD2 (5 bases). The V gene's germline CDR1 is MDHEN and CDR2 SYDVKM. CDR3 size: 12 residues. Complete variable domain (other parts from reference TRBV28 and TRBJ2-2): DVKVTQSSRYLVKRTGEKVFLECVQDMDHENMFWYRQDPGLGLRLIYFSYDVKMKEKGDIPEGYSVSREKKERFSLILESASTNQTSMYLCVSTRNTGELFFGEGSRLTVL.

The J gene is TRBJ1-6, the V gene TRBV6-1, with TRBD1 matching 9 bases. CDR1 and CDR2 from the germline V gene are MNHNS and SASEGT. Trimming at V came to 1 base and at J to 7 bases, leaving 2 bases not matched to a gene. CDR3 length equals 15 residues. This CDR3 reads CASSEVGQGNSPLHF. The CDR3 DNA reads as TGTGCCAGCAGTGAAGTTGGACAGGGGAATTCACCCCTCCACTTT.

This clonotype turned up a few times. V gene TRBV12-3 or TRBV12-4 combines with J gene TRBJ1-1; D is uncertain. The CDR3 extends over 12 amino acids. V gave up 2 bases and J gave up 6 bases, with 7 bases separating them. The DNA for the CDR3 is TGTGCCAGCAGTTTATCGGCGTCTGAAGCTTTCTTT. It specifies CASSLSASEAFF.

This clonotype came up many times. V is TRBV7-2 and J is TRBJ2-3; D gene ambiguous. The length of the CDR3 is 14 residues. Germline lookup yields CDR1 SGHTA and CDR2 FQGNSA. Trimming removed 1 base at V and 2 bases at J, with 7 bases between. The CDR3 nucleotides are TGTGCCAGCAGCTTAGGCCTGAACACAGATACGCAGTATTTT. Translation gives CASSLGLNTDTQYF.